Each of the 21 T cell receptor beta chains below was sequenced from the same sample in a study of blood T cell repertoires in COVID-19. Profiling relied on immunoSEQ multiplex PCR, and the TCRdb table lists in-frame clones only, not all of them. The sample holds about 260,000 clones, approximately 88% seen once. The sequenced material came from PBMCs or T cells enriched from blood (not recorded which). The source is a woman in her thirties or forties who had been exposed to COVID-19.

This sequence joins TRBV4-1 and TRBJ1-1; tentative D call: TRBD1 (6 bases). The CDR3 totals 17 residues. From germline, CDR1 is MGHRA and CDR2 YSYEKL. V lost 6 bases to trimming and J lost 0 bases, with 20 bases between them. DNA of the CDR3: TGCGCCAGCAGACAGGGCTGGGGAAACGCGATGAACACTGAAGCTTTCTTT. This translates into CASRQGWGNAMNTEAFF.

This clone was counted only a few times. V usage is TRBV10-3 and J usage is TRBJ2-3; tentative D call: TRBD2 (6 bases). CDR3 length equals 16 residues. Trimming pared 1 base from V and 2 bases from J, leaving 13 bases between. CDR1 is ENHRY, CDR2 SYGVKD, per germline. The CDR3, as DNA: TGTGCCATCAGTGAGTTCGGGGCGGGGCCCACAGATACGCAGTATTTT. It specifies CAISEFGAGPTDTQYF.

The genes are TRBV19 and TRBJ2-7; maybe TRBD1 (5 bases). This CDR3 is 15 amino acids long. Germline-derived CDR1 and CDR2 are LNHDA and SQIVND (reference sequence). Trimming took off 3 bases at V and 0 bases at J, with 12 bases between the two ends. The CDR3 sequence is CASSIWGRDSYEQYF. The CDR3 region has the DNA TGTGCCAGTAGTATTTGGGGCAGGGACTCCTACGAGCAGTACTTC.

This chain's CDR3 is CASSLETGNRQFF. The CDR3 DNA follows: TGTGCCAGCAGTTTGGAAACCGGGAATCGGCAGTTCTTC. This chain links TRBV12-3 or TRBV12-4 with TRBJ2-1; D possibly corresponds to TRBD2 (5 bases). V was cut by 3 bases and J by 12 bases, with 15 bases left in between. CDR3 size: 13 residues.

The chain uses TRBV11-2 and TRBJ2-1; unclear D gene. CDR1 is SGHAT and CDR2 is FQNNGV in the germline V gene. The CDR3 sequence is 17 residues long. V lost 2 bases, J lost 4 bases, and 18 bases lay in between. DNA for the CDR3: TGTGCCAGCAGCTTACACGGTTTTCGGCTGGAGTACAATGAGCAGTTCTTC. This sequence encodes CASSLHGFRLEYNEQFF.

The chain employs TRBV27 and TRBJ1-2, with D possibly being TRBD1 (5 bases). This CDR3 is built from 15 residues. Looked up from germline, CDR1 is MNHEY and CDR2 is SMNVEV (reference sequence). V dropped 4 bases and J dropped 8 bases, with 20 bases sitting between them. The CDR3 loop is CASSSLSGGSEGYTF. The CDR3 bases are TGTGCCAGCAGTTCGCTTTCGGGGGGGTCGGAAGGCTACACCTTC.

The chain has TRBV29-1 and TRBJ2-2; D gene uncertain. The CDR3 has 15 residues. Trimming took off 2 bases at V and 1 base at J, with 11 bases between the two ends. Germline V gene sequence: CDR1 SQVTM, CDR2 ANQGSEA. This chain's CDR3 is CSVEFPGGNTGELFF. The CDR3 region has the DNA TGCAGCGTTGAATTCCCCGGCGGGAACACCGGGGAGCTGTTTTTT.

In DNA form, the CDR3 reads TGTGCCAGCAGCTTATCCCCAGGGAGGACTGAAGCTTTCTTT. It specifies CASSLSPGRTEAFF. The V gene is TRBV11-3, the J gene TRBJ1-1, with D perhaps TRBD1 (5 bases). CDR1 is SGHNT, CDR2 YENEEA, per germline. Between the trimmed V and J ends, which lost 2 bases and 5 bases, there was a span of 12 bases. This CDR3 comprises 14 residues.

The chain links TRBV25-1 to TRBJ2-7, with 8 bases lining up with TRBD2. The V segment lost 5 bases and the J segment 2 bases; nucleotides outside the gene matches: 5. CDR3 length: 14 amino acids. Germline V gene sequence: CDR1 MGHDK, CDR2 SYGVNS. CDR3 nucleotides: TGTGCCAGCAGTCCCAGCGGGAGTGCCTACGAGCAGTACGTC. This gives the protein CASSPSGSAYEQYV.

This chain joins TRBV19 and TRBJ2-7, with 9 bases identical to TRBD2. V lost 6 bases to trimming and J lost 2 bases; unmatched junction nucleotides: 8. CDR3 length equals 15 residues. In germline, CDR1 is LNHDA, CDR2 SQIVND (reference sequence). The CDR3 is CASRSPSGVPYEQYF. The CDR3 DNA is TGTGCCAGTAGATCCCCTAGCGGGGTTCCCTACGAGCAGTACTTC.

The chain has TRBV25-1 and TRBJ2-1; D not certain. Trimming removed 1 base from V and 4 bases from J, with 11 bases in between. The CDR3 length is 15 residues. Germline V CDR1 and CDR2: MGHDK, SYGVNS. CDR3 in DNA: TGTGCCAGCAGTGAATCTAGAACGGTATACAATGAGCAGTTCTTC. Amino acid sequence: CASSESRTVYNEQFF. Based on the CDR3 plus reference TRBV25-1 and TRBJ2-1, the full variable domain is EADIYQTPRYLVIGTGKKITLECSQTMGHDKMYWYQQDPGMELHLIHYSYGVNSTEKGDLSSESTVSRIRTEHFPLTLESARPSHTSQYLCASSESRTVYNEQFFGPGTRLTVL.

The J gene is TRBJ1-5, the V gene TRBV28; TRBD1 matches at 12 bases. This CDR3 is 15 amino acids long. CDR1 is MDHEN and CDR2 is SYDVKM in the germline V gene. J gave up 7 bases and V 6 bases, and 7 bases lay outside the gene matches. The CDR3 coding sequence is TGTGCCAGCAGCACCGGGACAGGGGGCCGGCAGCCCCAGCATTTT. Protein product: CASSTGTGGRQPQHF.

This clone appeared once. This rearrangement joins TRBV5-5 to TRBJ2-2; D possibly corresponds to TRBD2 (6 bases). The V gene's germline CDR1 is SGHKS and CDR2 YYEKEE (reference sequence). The CDR3 loop spans 15 amino acids. V was shortened by 2 bases and J by 3 bases, with 11 bases between the two germline ends. CDR3 coding DNA: TGTGCCAGCAGCTTTGGGACTCCCGACACCGGGGAGCTGTTTTTT. It codes for CASSFGTPDTGELFF.

This sequence joins TRBV18 and TRBJ1-3, with TRBD1 matching 9 bases. Germline-derived CDR1 and CDR2 are KGHSH and LQKENI. The CDR3 totals 14 residues. After removal of 3 bases from V and 4 bases from J, the junction contained 1 base not matched to a gene. CDR3 loop: CASSPGTGGNTIYF. CDR3 coding DNA: TGTGCCAGCTCACCCGGGACAGGGGGAAACACCATATATTTT.

V and J are TRBV7-9 and TRBJ2-3, with no clear D. Germline lookup yields CDR1 SEHNR and CDR2 FQNEAQ (reference sequence). V lost 3 bases, J lost 6 bases, and 19 bases lay in between. There are 16 residues in the CDR3. In DNA form, the CDR3 reads TGTGCCAGCAGCTTGTCTCTGGTCCAATCACATGATACGCAGTATTTT. Its translation: CASSLSLVQSHDTQYF.

The J gene is TRBJ2-7, the V gene TRBV6-5, with 7 positions matching TRBD1. CDR1 MNHEY and CDR2 SVGAGI come from the germline V gene. The CDR3 runs to 15 residues. With 2 bases clipped from V and 4 bases from J, the junction kept 8 bases outside the gene matches. The CDR3 DNA is TGTGCCAGCAGTTACAGGTACCAGGGGGTTTACGAGCAGTACTTC. This translates into CASSYRYQGVYEQYF.

V and J are TRBV10-3 and TRBJ1-1; D not certain. The V end lost 6 bases, the J end lost 1 base, and 12 bases lay between the germline ends. CDR1 is ENHRY and CDR2 is SYGVKD in the germline V gene. The CDR3 covers 14 residues. The CDR3 nucleotides read TGTGCCATCAGGGATGACATGGGGAACACTGAAGCTTTCTTT. Its translation is CAIRDDMGNTEAFF.

The chain joins TRBV5-6 to TRBJ2-5, with D possibly TRBD1 on 6 matching bases. In germline, CDR1 is SGHDT, CDR2 YYEEEE. The CDR3 is 14 residues long. V lost 3 bases and J 0 bases, leaving 9 bases between the germline ends. For the CDR3, the DNA is TGTGCCAGCAGCTGGGGGCCCCACCAAGAGACCCAGTACTTC. This sequence encodes CASSWGPHQETQYF. Supplemented by reference TRBV5-6 and TRBJ2-5, the full variable domain reads DAGVTQSPTHLIKTRGQQVTLRCSPKSGHDTVSWYQQALGQGPQFIFQYYEEEERQRGNFPDRFSGHQFPNYSSELNVNALLLGDSALYLCASSWGPHQETQYFGPGTRLLVL.

In its sample, this clone was seen a few times. V gene TRBV24-1 combines with J gene TRBJ1-5; 7 bases match TRBD1. The CDR3 is made up of 13 amino acids. The germline CDR1 and CDR2 sequences are KGHDR and SFDVKD. J lost 2 bases, V lost 9 bases, and 3 bases had no gene match. The CDR3 is CATGDSGNQPQHF. The CDR3 coding sequence is TGTGCCACCGGGGACAGTGGCAATCAGCCCCAGCATTTT.

In its sample, this clone was seen a few times. The gene calls are TRBV7-9 and TRBJ2-2; possibly TRBD2 for D (5 bases). V was trimmed by 1 base and J by 3 bases, leaving 6 bases between them. This CDR3 region has 14 residues. CDR1 and CDR2 (germline): SEHNR, FQNEAQ (reference sequence). CDR3 amino acids: CASSLGRDTGELFF. The CDR3 nucleotides are TGTGCCAGCAGCTTAGGGCGGGACACCGGGGAGCTGTTTTTT. Complete variable domain (other parts from reference TRBV7-9 and TRBJ2-2): DTGVSQNPRHKITKRGQNVTFRCDPISEHNRLYWYRQTLGQGPEFLTYFQNEAQLEKSRLLSDRFSAERPKGSFSTLEIQRTEQGDSAMYLCASSLGRDTGELFFGEGSRLTVL.

The CDR3 nucleotides are TGTGCCAGCAGCTCGCAATGGGGCACTAATGAAAAACTGTTTTTT. It yields the protein CASSSQWGTNEKLFF. The chain couples TRBV7-6 to TRBJ1-4, with D tentatively TRBD1 (5 bases). Germline V CDR1 and CDR2: SGHVS, FNYEAQ. CDR3 length equals 15 residues. Trimming stripped 4 bases from V and 2 bases from J, with 11 bases between. Combining the CDR3 with reference TRBV7-6 and TRBJ1-4 gives the whole variable domain GAGVSQSPRYKVTKRGQDVALRCDPISGHVSLYWYRQALGQGPEFLTYFNYEAQQDKSGLPNDRFSAERPEGSISTLTIQRTEQRDSAMYRCASSSQWGTNEKLFFGSGTQLSVL.